This T cell receptor beta chain is from a study of blood T cell repertoires in COVID-19. About the study: COVID-19 samples, acute and convalescent, were from the United States, Italy and Spain. Nucleic acid was either cDNA or gDNA, and it came from T cells, B-cell-depleted T cells, or PBMCs.

This clone was seen only once. In the study's own analysis: Reference gene primer amplification yielded estimated nucleated cell counts. The data were produced by immunoSEQ multiplex PCR, yet TCRdb's version contains in-frame clones alone and is incomplete. The V and J calls and clone size come from that table; D and trimming were worked out from the DNA. This sample carries about 44,000 clones, about 90% of them seen once, and the ten largest clones take approximately 20%. The length of the CDR3 is 15 residues. Germline values: CDR1 MNHEY, CDR2 SVGAGI. V shed 6 bases, J shed 4 bases, and the junction held 8 bases outside the gene matches.

The chain recombines TRBV6-5 with TRBJ2-2; 7 bases map to TRBD1. Material for sequencing was peripheral blood. This TCR came from a woman older than 75 in a cohort sampled during active or convalescent COVID-19. The CDR3 sequence: CASRSTGAGTGELFF. CDR3 nucleotide sequence: TGTGCCAGCAGATCCACAGGGGCCGGCACCGGGGAGCTGTTTTTT.